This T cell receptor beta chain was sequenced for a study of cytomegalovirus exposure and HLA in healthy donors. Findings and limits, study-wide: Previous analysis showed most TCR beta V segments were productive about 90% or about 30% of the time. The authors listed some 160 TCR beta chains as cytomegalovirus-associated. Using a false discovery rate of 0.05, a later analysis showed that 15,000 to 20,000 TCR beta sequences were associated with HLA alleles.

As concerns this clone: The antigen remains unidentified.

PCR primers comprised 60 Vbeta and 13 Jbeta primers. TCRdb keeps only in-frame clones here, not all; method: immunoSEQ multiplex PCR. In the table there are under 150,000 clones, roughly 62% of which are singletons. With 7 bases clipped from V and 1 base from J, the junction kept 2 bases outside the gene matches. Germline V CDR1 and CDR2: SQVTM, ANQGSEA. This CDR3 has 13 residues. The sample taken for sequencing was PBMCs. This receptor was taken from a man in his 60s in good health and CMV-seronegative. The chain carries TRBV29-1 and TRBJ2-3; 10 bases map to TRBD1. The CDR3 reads CSGDRGGTDTQYF. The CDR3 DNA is TGCAGCGGGGACAGGGGCGGCACAGATACGCAGTATTTT.